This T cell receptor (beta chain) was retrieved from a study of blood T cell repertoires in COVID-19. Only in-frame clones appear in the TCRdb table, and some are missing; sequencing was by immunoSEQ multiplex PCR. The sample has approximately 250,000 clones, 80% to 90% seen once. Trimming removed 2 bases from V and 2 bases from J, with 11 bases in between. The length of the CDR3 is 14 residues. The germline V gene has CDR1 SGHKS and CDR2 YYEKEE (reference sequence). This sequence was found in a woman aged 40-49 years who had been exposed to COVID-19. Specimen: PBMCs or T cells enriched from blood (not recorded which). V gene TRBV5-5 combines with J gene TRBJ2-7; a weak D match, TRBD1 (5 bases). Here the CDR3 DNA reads TGTGCCAGCAGCTTACAAGGGGTCCCCTACGAGCAGTACTTC. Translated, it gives CASSLQGVPYEQYF.